This T cell receptor beta chain came from a study of CD8+ T cells in alopecia areata. Study context: Severity among treated patients was scored by the percentage of scalp area affected.

Documented treatment: oral pan-JAK inhibitor, 5-10 mg twice daily. The sequencing template was cDNA reverse transcribed from extracted RNA. Assay: immunoSEQ multiplex PCR; the TCRdb copy retains only in-frame clones and omits some. The table lists more than 150,000 clones, roughly 64% of them singletons. Details on this clone: Its specificity is unknown. Other nucleotide sequences from this sample produce the same CDR3.

Study findings and constraints: Within the top 100, expanded CD8+ clones significantly decreased with tofacitinib, as did scalp clonality.

The TCR was taken from a human donor with alopecia areata. Here the sequenced sample was CD8+ T cells sorted from blood, taken at week 24, from a patient treated with tofacitinib.

DNA for the CDR3: TGCAGCGTCGCCAGGGGTTCTAATGAAAAACTGTTTTTT. Amino acid sequence: CSVARGSNEKLFF. V is TRBV29-1 and J is TRBJ1-4; tentative D call: TRBD1 (6 bases). The CDR3 is 13 amino acids. Trimming stripped 6 bases from V and 3 bases from J, with 11 bases between. Germline CDR1 and CDR2: SQVTM and ANQGSEA. Based on the CDR3 plus reference TRBV29-1 and TRBJ1-4, the full variable domain is SAVISQKPSRDICQRGTSLTIQCQVDSQVTMMFWYRQQPGQSLTLIATANQGSEATYESGFVIDKFPISRPNLTFSTLTVSNMSPEDSSIYLCSVARGSNEKLFFGSGTQLSVL.